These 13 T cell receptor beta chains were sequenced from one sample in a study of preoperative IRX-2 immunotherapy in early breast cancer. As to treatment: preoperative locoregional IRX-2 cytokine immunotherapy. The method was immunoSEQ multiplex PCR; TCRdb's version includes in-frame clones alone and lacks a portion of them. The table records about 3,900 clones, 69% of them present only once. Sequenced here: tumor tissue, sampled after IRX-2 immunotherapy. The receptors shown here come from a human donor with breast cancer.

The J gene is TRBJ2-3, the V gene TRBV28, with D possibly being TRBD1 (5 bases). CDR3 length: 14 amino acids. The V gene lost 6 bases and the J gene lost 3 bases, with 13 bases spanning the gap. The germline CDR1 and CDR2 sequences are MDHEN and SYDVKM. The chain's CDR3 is CASSQGRRTDTQYF. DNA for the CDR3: TGTGCCAGCAGCCAGGGCCGTCGAACAGATACGCAGTATTTT.

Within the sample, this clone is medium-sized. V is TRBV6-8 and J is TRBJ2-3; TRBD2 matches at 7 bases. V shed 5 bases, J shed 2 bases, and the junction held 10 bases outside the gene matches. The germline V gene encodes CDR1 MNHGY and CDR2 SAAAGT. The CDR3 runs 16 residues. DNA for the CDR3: TGTGCCAGCAGTCCCATAGCGGGTTACTTCACAGATACGCAGTATTTT. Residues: CASSPIAGYFTDTQYF.

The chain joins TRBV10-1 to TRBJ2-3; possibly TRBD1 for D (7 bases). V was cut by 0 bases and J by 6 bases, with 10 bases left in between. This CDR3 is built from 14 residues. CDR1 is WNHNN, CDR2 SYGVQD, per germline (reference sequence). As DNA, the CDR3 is TGCGCCAGCAGTGAGTCCAGGGGGGCGGATACGCAGTATTTT. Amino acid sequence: CASSESRGADTQYF.

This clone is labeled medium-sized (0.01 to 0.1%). CDR3 nucleotide sequence: TGCAGCGTGGGGACTCTGGGAAACACCATATATTTT. The encoded protein is CSVGTLGNTIYF. This rearrangement joins TRBV29-1 to TRBJ1-3; TRBD1 might be the D (5 bases). The CDR3 covers 12 residues. Trimming stripped 6 bases from V and 4 bases from J, with 10 bases between. In germline, CDR1 is SQVTM, CDR2 ANQGSEA.

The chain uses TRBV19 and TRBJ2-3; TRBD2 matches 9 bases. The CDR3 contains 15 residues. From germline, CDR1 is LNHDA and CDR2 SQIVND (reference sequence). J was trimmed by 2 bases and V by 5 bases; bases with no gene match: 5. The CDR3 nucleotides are TGTGCCAGTAGTCCGAGGACTAGCGTCACAGATACGCAGTATTTT. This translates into CASSPRTSVTDTQYF.

The CDR3 nucleotides read TGTGCCAGCAGCCCCCAGCCGGGACAGGGGAACACTGAAGCTTTCTTT. As protein: CASSPQPGQGNTEAFF. The chain carries TRBV11-3 and TRBJ1-1, with 9 bases matching TRBD1. The ends lost 5 bases at V and 1 base at J; junction bases unmatched: 8. This CDR3 has 16 residues. From germline, CDR1 is SGHNT and CDR2 YENEEA.

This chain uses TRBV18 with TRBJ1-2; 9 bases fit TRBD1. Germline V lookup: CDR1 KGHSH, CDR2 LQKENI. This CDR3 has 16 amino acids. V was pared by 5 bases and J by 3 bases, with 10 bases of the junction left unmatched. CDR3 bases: TGTGCCAGCTCAGATTCTCCGGGACAGGGAGACTATGGCTACACCTTC. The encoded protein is CASSDSPGQGDYGYTF.

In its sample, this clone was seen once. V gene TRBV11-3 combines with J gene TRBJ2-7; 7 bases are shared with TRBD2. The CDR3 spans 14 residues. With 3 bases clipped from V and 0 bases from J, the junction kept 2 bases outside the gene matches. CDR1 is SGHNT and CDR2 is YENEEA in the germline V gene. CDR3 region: CASSLGLSSYEQYF. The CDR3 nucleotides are TGTGCCAGCAGCTTGGGACTATCCTCCTACGAGCAGTACTTC.

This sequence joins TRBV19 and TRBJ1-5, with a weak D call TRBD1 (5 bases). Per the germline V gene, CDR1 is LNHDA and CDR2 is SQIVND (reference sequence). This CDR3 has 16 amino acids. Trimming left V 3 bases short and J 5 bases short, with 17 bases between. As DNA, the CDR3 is TGTGCCAGTAGTATTAACGACCTGCGAGGGGATCAGCCCCAGCATTTT. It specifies CASSINDLRGDQPQHF.

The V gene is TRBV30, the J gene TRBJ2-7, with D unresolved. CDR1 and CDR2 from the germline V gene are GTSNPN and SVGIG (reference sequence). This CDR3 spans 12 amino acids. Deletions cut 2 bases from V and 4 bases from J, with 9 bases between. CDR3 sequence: CAWSSDIYEQYF. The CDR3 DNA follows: TGTGCCTGGAGTTCGGATATTTACGAGCAGTACTTC.

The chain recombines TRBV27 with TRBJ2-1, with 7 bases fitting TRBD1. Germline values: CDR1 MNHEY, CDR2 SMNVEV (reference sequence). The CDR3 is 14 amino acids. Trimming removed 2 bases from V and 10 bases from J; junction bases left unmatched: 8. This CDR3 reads CASSLETGLGEQFF. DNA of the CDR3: TGTGCCAGCAGTTTAGAGACAGGGCTCGGCGAGCAGTTCTTC.

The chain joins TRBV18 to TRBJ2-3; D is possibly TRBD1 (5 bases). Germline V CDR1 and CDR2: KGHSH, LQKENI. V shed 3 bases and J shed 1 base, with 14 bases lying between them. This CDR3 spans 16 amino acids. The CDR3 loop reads CASSPIAPRGTDTQYF. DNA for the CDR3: TGTGCCAGCTCACCCATCGCCCCCAGGGGCACAGATACGCAGTATTTT.

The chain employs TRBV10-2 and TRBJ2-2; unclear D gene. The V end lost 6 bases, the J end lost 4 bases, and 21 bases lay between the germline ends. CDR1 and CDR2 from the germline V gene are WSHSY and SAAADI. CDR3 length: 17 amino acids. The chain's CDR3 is CASSPGLLPSFTGELFF. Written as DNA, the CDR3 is TGCGCCAGCAGCCCCGGCTTGCTACCGTCCTTCACCGGGGAGCTGTTTTTT.